This is a list of T cell receptor beta chains from one sample in a study of human T cells and chemical hapten exposure. TCRdb re-derived calls from the RACE reads in MiXCR, one entry per CDR3 protein. The data contain tens of thousands of distinct CDR3 sequences, roughly 6.7% of them singletons. This sample comprised whole blood, obtained in connection with sensitization to the hapten diphenylcyclopropenone (DPC). The source is a woman under 40 with alopecia areata. Some clones in this sample may be carry-over from other donors' samples. Both conserved end residues are trimmed from each CDR3. Fields, in order: J gene, V gene, CDR3 protein.

>TRBJ2-7|TRBV12-3/TRBV12-4
ATRGAQPPYEQY
>TRBJ1-1|TRBV5-6
ASSLGRSEAF
>TRBJ2-2|TRBV12-3/TRBV12-4
ASKTDLNTGELF
>TRBJ1-6|TRBV5-1
ASSFGGQNSPLH
>TRBJ2-7|TRBV18
ASSPPTGRNEQY
>TRBJ2-3|TRBV5-1
ASSLYGLDTQY
>TRBJ2-3|TRBV2
ASSTGLAGGTDTQY
>TRBJ1-1|TRBV7-8
ASSFQDTEAF
>TRBJ1-5|TRBV29-1
SVTTDRSSNQPQH
>TRBJ1-2|TRBV12-3/TRBV12-4
ASSFGDRGYT
>TRBJ1-4|TRBV6-5
ASSPGPGVEEKLF
>TRBJ1-6|TRBV6-6
ASRKTGGLDSPLH
>TRBJ2-3|TRBV6-1
ASWWAASGDTQY
>TRBJ1-1|TRBV12-3/TRBV12-4
ASSFQGLGTEAF
>TRBJ2-3|TRBV11-1
ASSPSFFSSAGTDTQY
>TRBJ2-7|TRBV20-1
GGLRGGVSYEQY
>TRBJ1-6|TRBV12-3/TRBV12-4
ASRRDSVNNSPLH
>TRBJ2-3|TRBV7-2
ASSLVVADTQY
>TRBJ1-2|TRBV7-8
ASSLAGARGGYGYT
>TRBJ1-2|TRBV29-1
SVGEALYGYT
>TRBJ1-6|TRBV7-9
ASSIRIGMTNSPLH
>TRBJ2-7|TRBV5-1
ASSLGPGEEQY